The text below deals with one T cell receptor beta chain. Antigen: not known. Sequencing was performed with immunoSEQ multiplex PCR; in TCRdb, only in-frame clones are kept and a portion is missing. Here the sample spans roughly 100,000 clones, around nine tenths being singletons. The sample originates from a study of T cell responses to AZD1222 COVID-19 vaccine. V was pared by 4 bases and J by 6 bases, with 16 bases between. Germline-derived CDR1 and CDR2 are SGHNT and YYREEE (reference sequence). The CDR3 extends over 14 amino acids. Findings and limits, study-wide: Clonal diversity was possibly underestimated, and white British individuals and females predominated among donors.

The specimen was peripheral blood, collected 28 days after the second dose of the MenACWY control vaccine. The rearrangement joins TRBV5-4 to TRBJ2-5, with D possibly matching TRBD1 (7 bases). This sequence was found in an adult who received the MenACWY meningococcal vaccine as a control. The chain's CDR3 is CASSPQGGVQTQYF. DNA for the CDR3: TGTGCCAGCAGCCCGCAGGGGGGAGTCCAGACCCAGTACTTC.